This T cell receptor beta chain emerged from a study of T cells after somatic rescue of genetic block. Clones were read by immunoSEQ multiplex PCR, and TCRdb kept only the in-frame ones, dropping some. The repertoire holds 12,000 or so clones, with around four fifths as singletons. This CDR3 comprises 15 residues. Germline V lookup: CDR1 MNHEY, CDR2 SVGAGI. The V gene lost 5 bases and the J gene lost 5 bases, with 16 bases spanning the gap. This clone came up once. This sequence was found in a boy younger than 18. Sequenced material: peripheral blood mononuclear cells (PBMCs). The rearrangement joins TRBV6-5 to TRBJ2-1, with a weak D call TRBD2 (7 bases). As DNA, the CDR3 is TGTGCCAGCAGTCAAGGGGCGGGGGCCAACAATGAGCAGTTCTTC. It translates to CASSQGAGANNEQFF.